The text below deals with one TCR beta chain. What it binds is unknown. The entry originates in a study of beta chain features in type 1 diabetes. The investigators reverse transcribed all of the isolated RNA, so they sequenced expressed TCRB transcripts. TCRdb's table, derived via immunoSEQ multiplex PCR, lists solely in-frame clones and lacks some. The table records 130,000 to 150,000 clones, about 7% of them present only once. The study's findings and limits: Naive, central memory and Treg TCRB repertoires appeared more alike in patients than in healthy donors. Any HLA-type effect on TCRB rearrangement remained unresolved here.

Germline CDR1 reads SGHRS; CDR2 reads YFSETQ. Between the trimmed V and J ends, which lost 0 bases and 4 bases, there was a span of 5 bases. The CDR3 length is 13 residues. CD45RO/CCR7/CD25/CD127/CD95/CD27 sorting isolated CD4+ naive, central memory, regulatory and stem cell-like memory cells. Populations isolated by sorting all had purity greater than 95%. This TCR was sampled from a woman aged 25 to 39 in good health. Sequencing used central memory CD4+ T cells from blood. The chain recombines TRBV5-1 with TRBJ1-5, with D unresolved. The CDR3 DNA is TGCGCCAGCAGCTTGGGGGCTAATCAGCCCCAGCATTTT. Encoded protein: CASSLGANQPQHF.